The 9 T cell receptor beta chains reported below all come from one sample, sequenced in a study of blood T cells in healthy people across ages. PCR was performed a second time for about 7 to 12 cycles using a sample-barcoded 5' primer and a J-beta primer mix. TCRdb recomputed calls from the 5' RACE reads with MiXCR, one row per CDR3 protein. Found here are roughly 730,000 distinct CDR3 sequences, roughly 50% of them singletons; the top ten hold 25% to 30%. The sample comprised blood. The receptors shown here come from a man aged 35-49 years in good health.

This clonotype was observed at least ten times. This chain links TRBV11-2 with TRBJ2-1; perhaps TRBD2 as D (6 bases). V was pared by 2 bases and J by 4 bases, with 12 bases between. Germline V gene data show CDR1 as SGHAT and CDR2 as FQNNGV. The CDR3 runs to 15 residues. The CDR3 region is CASSLSGSKYNEQFF. DNA of the CDR3: TGTGCCAGCAGCTTATCCGGGAGCAAGTACAATGAGCAGTTCTTC. Based on the CDR3 plus reference TRBV11-2 and TRBJ2-1, the full variable domain is EAGVAQSPRYKIIEKRQSVAFWCNPISGHATLYWYQQILGQGPKLLIQFQNNGVVDDSQLPKDRFSAERLKGVDSTLKIQPAKLEDSAVYLCASSLSGSKYNEQFFGPGTRLTVL.

The rearrangement links TRBV10-3 to TRBJ1-2; D gene uncertain. Germline CDR1 and CDR2: ENHRY and SYGVKD. The CDR3 extends over 13 amino acids. V was trimmed by 0 bases and J by 4 bases, leaving 6 bases between them. This CDR3 reads CAISESTTYGYTF. CDR3 nucleotides: TGTGCCATCAGTGAGTCCACTACCTATGGCTACACCTTC.

The chain uses TRBV21-1 and TRBJ2-7; the table calls TRBD1, which could not be checked here. TRBV21-1 is given as a pseudogene. This CDR3 comprises 15 residues. The CDR3 DNA reads TGTGCCAGCAGCACCGTGGGGACAGGATGCTACGAGCAGTACTTC. Residues: CASSTVGTGCYEQYF.

There are a few counts of this clonotype. The gene calls are TRBV27 and TRBJ2-5, with D tentatively TRBD1 (6 bases). The J call may be wrong; the DNA end is better matched by TRBJ2-7. There are 13 residues in the CDR3. CDR1 and CDR2 (germline): MNHEY, SMNVEV (reference sequence). For the CDR3, the DNA is TGTGCCAGCAGAAAGACAGGACCCTACGAGCAGTACTTC. As protein: CASRKTGPYEQYF.

The gene calls are TRBV15 and TRBJ1-1; 9 bases fit TRBD1. The germline V gene encodes CDR1 LNHNV and CDR2 YYDKDF (reference sequence). The CDR3 sequence is 16 residues long. The trim removed 1 base at V and 3 bases at J, leaving 6 bases unmatched. CDR3 residues: CATSRGGTGKDTEAFF. CDR3 sequence (DNA): TGTGCCACCAGCAGAGGAGGGACAGGGAAGGACACTGAAGCTTTCTTT.

The chain couples TRBV4-1 to TRBJ1-5; 11 nucleotides align to TRBD1. Germline assignment: CDR1 MGHRA and CDR2 YSYEKL. This CDR3 has 18 amino acids. Trimming removed 4 bases from V and 2 bases from J; junction bases left unmatched: 10. CDR3 DNA sequence: TGCGCCAGCAGCCCGAGGACAGGGGGCGTCGGTGGCAATCAGCCCCAGCATTTT. It codes for CASSPRTGGVGGNQPQHF.

This clonotype showed up just once. The V gene is TRBV20-1, the J gene TRBJ2-1; 7 bases match TRBD2. This CDR3 contains 15 residues. The ends lost 5 bases at V and 4 bases at J; junction bases unmatched: 11. Germline V gene data show CDR1 as DFQATT and CDR2 as SNEGSKA (reference sequence). CDR3 coding DNA: TGCAGTGCTCAAATAACTAGCGCGTCTTACAATGAGCAGTTCTTC. Its translation is CSAQITSASYNEQFF.

The gene calls are TRBV9 and TRBJ2-1; D is perhaps TRBD1 (6 bases). Deletions cut 3 bases from V and 13 bases from J, with 17 bases between. Per germline, CDR1 SGDLS and CDR2 YYNGEE. CDR3 length equals 13 residues. In DNA form, the CDR3 reads TGTGCCAGCAGCGACAGGGATTGGGAGACCCAGTTCTTC. This codes for CASSDRDWETQFF.

CDR3 sequence: CASSQDLAGGIDTQYF. CDR3 nucleotide sequence: TGCGCCAGCAGCCAAGATCTAGCGGGGGGGATAGATACGCAGTATTTT. This chain links TRBV4-3 with TRBJ2-3, with 12 bases matching TRBD2. The CDR3 contains 16 residues. The germline CDR1 and CDR2 sequences are LGHNA and YSLEER. J lost 5 bases, V lost 0 bases, and 3 bases had no gene match.